These T cell receptor beta chains were read from a single sample in a study of OX40 agonist ivuxolimab in advanced cancers. The repertoire was sequenced with immunoSEQ multiplex PCR; TCRdb's copy has only in-frame clones and lacks some. The sample records tens of thousands of clones, nearly 90% being singletons. Sequencing used CD4+ or CD8+ T cells sorted from blood, obtained in a trial of the OX40 agonist ivuxolimab. The receptors shown here come from an adult with an advanced solid tumor such as melanoma, head and neck, liver or kidney cancer. Each CDR3 is given with its conserved first and last residue. The D gene is left open where the match is weak. Clone size appears in some rows only: once, few, many, or a class for an expanded clone.

TGTGCCAGCAGCTTACTATCTTTATCCGGGGAGCTGTTTTTT | CASSLLSLSGELFF | TRBJ2-2 | TRBV7-3 | - | few
TGTGCCAGCAGCCATTCGGACTCCTACTACAATGAGCAGTTCTTC | CASSHSDSYYNEQFF | TRBJ2-1 | TRBV11-2 | - | -
TGTGCCAGCAGCTTAGAATACGGATCCTACGAGCAGTACTTC | CASSLEYGSYEQYF | TRBJ2-7 | TRBV11-2 | - | few
TGTGCCAGCAGTTTGTACGTGGGAGGGCCGGGCAATGAGCAGTTCTTC | CASSLYVGGPGNEQFF | TRBJ2-1 | TRBV27 | TRBD2 | -
TGTGCCAGCAGCACGAATGGACTAGTCAATGAGCAGTTCTTC | CASSTNGLVNEQFF | TRBJ2-1 | TRBV7-8 | TRBD2 | -
TGTGCCAGCAGTGGTTCCAGGACATCCTACGAGCAGTACTTC | CASSGSRTSYEQYF | TRBJ2-7 | TRBV2 | - | -
TGTGCCAGCAGTTTAGACAGGGGCTTAGGCAATCAGCCCCAGCATTTT | CASSLDRGLGNQPQHF | TRBJ1-5 | TRBV6-5 | TRBD1 | -
TGTGCCAGCAGCCCAGGACTAGCGGGCGTCCCCTACGAGCAGTACTTC | CASSPGLAGVPYEQYF | TRBJ2-7 | TRBV7-8 | TRBD2 | -
TGTGCCAGCAGCGCAGGGGATATCACCTACGAGCAGTACTTC | CASSAGDITYEQYF | TRBJ2-7 | TRBV7-9 | - | -
TGTGCCAGCAGTTATGGAGATAAGCTCGAGCAGTACTTC | CASSYGDKLEQYF | TRBJ2-7 | TRBV6-5 | - | -
TGTGCCAGCAGCCTTACAGTGTTCTACGAGCAGTACTTC | CASSLTVFYEQYF | TRBJ2-7 | TRBV28 | - | -
TGTGCCAGCAGCCCTATCGGACACTTCAAAAACATTCAGTACTTC | CASSPIGHFKNIQYF | TRBJ2-4 | TRBV7-9 | - | -
TGTGCCAGCAGTCCGTGGGGCTCCTACGAGCAGTACTTC | CASSPWGSYEQYF | TRBJ2-7 | TRBV27 | - | -
TGTGCCAGCAGTTACGCGGGAAGCCCAGATACGCAGTATTTT | CASSYAGSPDTQYF | TRBJ2-3 | TRBV6-6 | - | -
TGTGCCAGCAGCGTAACAGGGGGGGGCGATCAGCCCCAGCATTTT | CASSVTGGGDQPQHF | TRBJ1-5 | TRBV9 | TRBD1 | -
TGTGCCAGCAGCGTTGGAGAAATGAACACTGAAGCTTTCTTT | CASSVGEMNTEAFF | TRBJ1-1 | TRBV9 | - | -
TGTGCCAGCAGACCGAGCGGGCGGGAGACCCAGTACTTC | CASRPSGRETQYF | TRBJ2-5 | TRBV14 | - | -
TGTGCCAGCAGCCAGCGACAGGGGGCGTTTGGTGGCTACACCTTC | CASSQRQGAFGGYTF | TRBJ1-2 | TRBV14 | TRBD1 | few
TGTGCCAGCAGGGGCCCTAGGGACGGCCCGGAGGGTTCTGGCTACACCTTC | CASRGPRDGPEGSGYTF | TRBJ1-2 | TRBV6-4 | - | -
TGTGCCAGCAGCGTAGCTCCGGGGAACTATGGCTACACCTTC | CASSVAPGNYGYTF | TRBJ1-2 | TRBV9 | - | -
TGTGCCAGTAGTATTGGGGGGGACCCCCTCAATGAGCAGTTCTTC | CASSIGGDPLNEQFF | TRBJ2-1 | TRBV19 | TRBD2 | once
TGTGCCAGCAGCTTGGGTCTGGGCGGGAGGGCCACAGATACGCAGTATTTT | CASSLGLGGRATDTQYF | TRBJ2-3 | TRBV13 | TRBD2 | -
TGTGCCAGCAGCTTGGACAGGGGTCCCCCCCACAATGAGCAGTTCTTC | CASSLDRGPPHNEQFF | TRBJ2-1 | TRBV5-5 | TRBD1 | -
TGTGCCAGCAGTGACCAGCGGAGGCAAGAGACCCAGTACTTC | CASSDQRRQETQYF | TRBJ2-5 | TRBV6-1 | - | -
TGTGCCAGTTTAGGGGCCGGGGAGCTGTTTTTT | CASLGAGELFF | TRBJ2-2 | TRBV6-1 | - | -
TGTGCCAGCAGCCCCGGGACAGTGAACACTGAAGCTTTCTTT | CASSPGTVNTEAFF | TRBJ1-1 | TRBV6-5 | TRBD1 | -
TGCGCCAGCAGCTGGGACAGGGGCACCTACGAGCAGTACTTC | CASSWDRGTYEQYF | TRBJ2-7 | TRBV4-1 | TRBD1 | -
TGTGCCAGCAGTCAGGACAGGGTCTACGAGCAGTACTTC | CASSQDRVYEQYF | TRBJ2-7 | TRBV6-1 | TRBD1 | -
TGTGCCAGCAGCTTAGATCCCGGAGAGACCCAGTACTTC | CASSLDPGETQYF | TRBJ2-5 | TRBV11-3 | - | -
TGTGCCAGCAGCCTCGGGACAGGGGTAGATACGCAGTATTTT | CASSLGTGVDTQYF | TRBJ2-3 | TRBV5-4 | TRBD1 | -
TGTGCCAGCAGTGTCCGTTCTGGCGGGAGTAGGTATGATGAGCAGTTCTTC | CASSVRSGGSRYDEQFF | TRBJ2-1 | TRBV6-1 | TRBD2 | few
TGTGCCAGCAGCGTAGTCGGTTGGGGTAGCGGGAGGGTTCGTGAGCAGTTCTTC | CASSVVGWGSGRVREQFF | TRBJ2-1 | TRBV9 | TRBD2 | -
TGCGCCAGCAGTTATTCAGGGGGTCTGGGCGAGACCCAGTACTTC | CASSYSGGLGETQYF | TRBJ2-5 | TRBV5-1 | TRBD1 | -
TGTGCCAGTTCCGACGGCTTGAACACTGAAGCTTTCTTT | CASSDGLNTEAFF | TRBJ1-1 | TRBV18 | - | -
TGCAGCGCACACAGGGGAACTAACTATGGCTACACCTTC | CSAHRGTNYGYTF | TRBJ1-2 | TRBV29-1 | TRBD1 | few
TGTGCCAGCAGCTGGGACGCGGAGACCCAGTACTTC | CASSWDAETQYF | TRBJ2-5 | TRBV7-9 | - | -
TGCGCCAGCAGCGCCACTAGACAGTACATGAATGAGCAGTTCTTC | CASSATRQYMNEQFF | TRBJ2-1 | TRBV5-1 | - | once
TGTGCCAGCCCCACGAACACCGGGGAGCTGTTTTTT | CASPTNTGELFF | TRBJ2-2 | TRBV7-9 | - | -